The present TCR beta chain was sequenced within a study of identifying expanded T cells in peripheral blood. Measured with immunoSEQ multiplex PCR; TCRdb has only the in-frame clones, and not every one. The sample carries 65,000 to 95,000 clones, roughly 89% recorded once. The CDR3 covers 14 residues. CDR1 is SGHTA and CDR2 is FQGNSA in the germline V gene. V was clipped by 6 bases and J by 1 base, with 11 bases between them. This TCR derives from a person aged 18 to 75 in good health. The sample was blood. V usage is TRBV7-2 and J usage is TRBJ2-3, with D tentatively TRBD2 (6 bases). CDR3 region: CASRGGMGTDTQYF. Here the CDR3 DNA reads TGTGCCAGCAGGGGCGGGATGGGCACAGATACGCAGTATTTT.